These T cell receptor beta chains were read from a single sample in a study of T cell changes during pregnancy in multiple sclerosis. TCRdb's copy holds only in-frame clones and misses some; the assay was immunoSEQ multiplex PCR. The top ten clones hold roughly 1.1% of a sample with some 41,000 clones, about 88% of them seen once. This material consisted of CD4+ T cells from peripheral blood mononuclear cells, taken after pregnancy. The receptor source for this set is a female donor with multiple sclerosis, enrolled in a pregnancy study. The CDR3 runs from the conserved cysteine through the conserved F or W.

CDR3aa,v_gene
CASSPLAGTSGDNEQFF,TRBV18
CASSVSGSPGDEQFF,TRBV7-2
CASSPSGTSGFTDTQYF,TRBV4-3
CASSSSGQIYNEQFF,TRBV13
CASSPGLAHYNEQFF,TRBV19
CASSHTGTGFDGYTF,TRBV18
CASSSTTGGEQYF,TRBV19
CASSPGRDNYGYTF,TRBV18
CASGLRDRIGTDTQYF,TRBV12-5
CASSLEGTANTEAFF,TRBV5-1
CASSFLGGSTEAFF,TRBV7-2
CASRGDRATTDTQYF,TRBV2
CASSYARTGAGNTIYF,TRBV6-5
CASSHGQGSSGANVLTF,TRBV28
CASSSGLAGRETQYF,TRBV27
CASSKNRGVGELFF,TRBV5-1
CASSQLTGSGSYGYTF,TRBV4-1
CASSWRRLEPYEQYF,TRBV5-5
CAISESTQNQPQHF,TRBV10-3
CASSPVTGREKLFF,TRBV19
CASSRESNQPQHF,TRBV18
CASSQDPTGPYEQYF,TRBV4-2
CATSRDRGGQETQYF,TRBV15
CATQRGAGNTIYF,TRBV2
CASSESSRTGNQPQHF,TRBV2
CASSPSQGSVETQYF,TRBV18
CASSLVRLSTDTQYF,TRBV7-2
CASRSGEAGNTIYF,TRBV5-1
CASSSAREGTDTQYF,TRBV7-3
CAWSGRGGSGSEQYF,TRBV30
CASSFGSASNTGELFF,TRBV18
CASSLGGTGGLETQYF,TRBV11-2
CAISESMGRSGRGGETQYF,TRBV10-3
CASSFSGRVYNEQFF,TRBV11-3
CASSQDYRENTDTQYF,TRBV4-2
CASSDRQGEETQYF,TRBV6-1
CASSLGYRDSEAFF,TRBV5-5
CASSYSSDRGYEQYF,TRBV6-5
CASSLAPGEDTQYF,TRBV7-6
CASSLSLAGFNEQFF,TRBV5-1
CASGLLVNTEAFF,TRBV12-5